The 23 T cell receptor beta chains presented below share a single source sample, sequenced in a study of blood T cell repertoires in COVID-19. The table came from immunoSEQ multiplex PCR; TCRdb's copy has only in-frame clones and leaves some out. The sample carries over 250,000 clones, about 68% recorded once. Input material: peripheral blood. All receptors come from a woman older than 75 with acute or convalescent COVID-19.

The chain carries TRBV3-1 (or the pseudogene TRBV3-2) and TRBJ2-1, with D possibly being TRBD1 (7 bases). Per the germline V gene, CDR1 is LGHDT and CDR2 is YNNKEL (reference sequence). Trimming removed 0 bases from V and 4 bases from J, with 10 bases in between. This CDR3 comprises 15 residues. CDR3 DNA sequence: TGTGCCAGCAGCCAAGATGCGGGACAGTACAATGAGCAGTTCTTC. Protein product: CASSQDAGQYNEQFF.

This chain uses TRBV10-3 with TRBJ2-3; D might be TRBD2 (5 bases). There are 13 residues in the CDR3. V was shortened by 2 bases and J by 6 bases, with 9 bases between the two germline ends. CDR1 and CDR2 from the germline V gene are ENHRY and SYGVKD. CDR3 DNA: TGTGCCATCAGTGAGCGACTACCTGATACGCAGTATTTT. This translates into CAISERLPDTQYF.

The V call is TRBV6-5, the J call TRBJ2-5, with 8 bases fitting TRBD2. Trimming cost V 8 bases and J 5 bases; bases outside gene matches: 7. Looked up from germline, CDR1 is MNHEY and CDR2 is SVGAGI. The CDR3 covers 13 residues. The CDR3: CASRRGGPETQYF. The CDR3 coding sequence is TGTGCCAGCCGACGGGGGGGCCCGGAGACCCAGTACTTC.

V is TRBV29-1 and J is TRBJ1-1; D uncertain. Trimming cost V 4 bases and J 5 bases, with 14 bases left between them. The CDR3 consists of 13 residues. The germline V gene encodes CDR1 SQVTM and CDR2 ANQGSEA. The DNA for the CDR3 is TGCAGCGTTGTTTTGGGAGAGACTACTGAAGCTTTCTTT. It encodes CSVVLGETTEAFF.

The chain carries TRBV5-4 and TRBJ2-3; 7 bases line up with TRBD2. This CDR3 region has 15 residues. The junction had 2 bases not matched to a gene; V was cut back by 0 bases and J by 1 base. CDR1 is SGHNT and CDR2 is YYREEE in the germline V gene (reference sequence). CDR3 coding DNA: TGTGCCAGCAGCTTGGTACGGGGGGGCACAGATACGCAGTATTTT. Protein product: CASSLVRGGTDTQYF.

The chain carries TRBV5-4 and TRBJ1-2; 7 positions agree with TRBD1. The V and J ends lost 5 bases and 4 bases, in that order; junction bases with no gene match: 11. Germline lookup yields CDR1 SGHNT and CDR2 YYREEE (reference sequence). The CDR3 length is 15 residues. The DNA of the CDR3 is TGTGCCAGCAGGACCGGACAGGCGGACTCCTATGGCTACACCTTC. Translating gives CASRTGQADSYGYTF. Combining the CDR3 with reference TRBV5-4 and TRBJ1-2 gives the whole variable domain ETGVTQSPTHLIKTRGQQVTLRCSSQSGHNTVSWYQQALGQGPQFIFQYYREEENGRGNFPPRFSGLQFPNYSSELNVNALELDDSALYLCASRTGQADSYGYTFGSGTRLTVV.

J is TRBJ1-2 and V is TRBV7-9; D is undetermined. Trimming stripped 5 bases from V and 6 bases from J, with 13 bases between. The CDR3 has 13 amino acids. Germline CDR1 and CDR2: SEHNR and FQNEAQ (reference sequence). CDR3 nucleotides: TGTGCCAGCAGCCTCCAGGTTAGCGATGGCTACACCTTC. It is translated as CASSLQVSDGYTF. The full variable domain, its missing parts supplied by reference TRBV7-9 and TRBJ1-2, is DTGVSQNPRHKITKRGQNVTFRCDPISEHNRLYWYRQTLGQGPEFLTYFQNEAQLEKSRLLSDRFSAERPKGSFSTLEIQRTEQGDSAMYLCASSLQVSDGYTFGSGTRLTVV.

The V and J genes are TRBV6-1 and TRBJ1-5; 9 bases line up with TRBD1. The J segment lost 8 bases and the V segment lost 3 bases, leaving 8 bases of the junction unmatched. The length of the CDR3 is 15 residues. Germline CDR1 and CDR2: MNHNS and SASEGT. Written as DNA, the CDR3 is TGTGCCAGCAGTGAGTTACAGGGGGCCGGAAAGCCCCAGCATTTT. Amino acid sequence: CASSELQGAGKPQHF.

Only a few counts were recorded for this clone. CDR3 nucleotides: TGTGCCAGCAGTTACCCGGGGACCGGGACAAAGGGTGGCTACACCTTC. Its protein product is CASSYPGTGTKGGYTF. The rearrangement joins TRBV6-2 or TRBV6-3 to TRBJ1-2; TRBD1 might be the D (6 bases). With 2 bases removed from V and 7 bases from J, the gap between germline ends came to 20 bases. The CDR3 contains 16 residues. CDR1 is MNHEY, CDR2 SVGEGT, per germline.

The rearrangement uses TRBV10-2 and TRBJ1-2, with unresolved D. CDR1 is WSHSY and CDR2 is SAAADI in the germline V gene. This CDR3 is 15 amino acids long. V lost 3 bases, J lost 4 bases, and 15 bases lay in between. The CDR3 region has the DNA TGCGCCAGCAGTGATGGCCGGGTGGGAGGCTATGGCTACACCTTC. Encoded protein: CASSDGRVGGYGYTF.

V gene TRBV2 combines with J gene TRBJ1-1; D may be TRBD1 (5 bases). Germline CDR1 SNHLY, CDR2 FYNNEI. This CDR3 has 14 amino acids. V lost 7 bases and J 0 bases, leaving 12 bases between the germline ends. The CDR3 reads CASTTTEMNTEAFF. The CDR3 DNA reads TGTGCCAGCACCACGACAGAAATGAACACTGAAGCTTTCTTT.

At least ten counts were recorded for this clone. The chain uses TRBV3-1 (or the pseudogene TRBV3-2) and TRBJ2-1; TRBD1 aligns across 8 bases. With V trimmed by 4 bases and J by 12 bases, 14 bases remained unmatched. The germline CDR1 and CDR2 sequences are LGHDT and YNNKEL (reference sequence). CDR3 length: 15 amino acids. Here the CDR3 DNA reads TGTGCCAGCAGCCCCGGGACAGGAAAGATCGTTGGGCAGTTCTTC. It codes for CASSPGTGKIVGQFF.

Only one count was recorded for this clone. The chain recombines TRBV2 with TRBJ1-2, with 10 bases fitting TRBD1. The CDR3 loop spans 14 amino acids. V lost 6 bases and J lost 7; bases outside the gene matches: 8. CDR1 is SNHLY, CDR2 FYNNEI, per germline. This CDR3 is CASRPTGGVFGYTF. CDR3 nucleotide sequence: TGTGCCAGCAGACCGACAGGGGGCGTTTTTGGCTACACCTTC.

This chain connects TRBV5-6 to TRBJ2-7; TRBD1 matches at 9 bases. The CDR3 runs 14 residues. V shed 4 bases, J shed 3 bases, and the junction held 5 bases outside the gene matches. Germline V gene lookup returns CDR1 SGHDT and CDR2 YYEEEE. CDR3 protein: CASSPGQGNYEQYF. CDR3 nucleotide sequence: TGTGCCAGCAGCCCCGGACAGGGGAACTACGAGCAGTACTTC.

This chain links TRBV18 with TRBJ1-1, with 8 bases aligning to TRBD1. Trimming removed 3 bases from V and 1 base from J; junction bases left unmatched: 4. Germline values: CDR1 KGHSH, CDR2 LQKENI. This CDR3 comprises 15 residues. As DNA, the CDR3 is TGTGCCAGCTCACCCAGGGGGCCTCAGAACACTGAAGCTTTCTTT. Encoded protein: CASSPRGPQNTEAFF.

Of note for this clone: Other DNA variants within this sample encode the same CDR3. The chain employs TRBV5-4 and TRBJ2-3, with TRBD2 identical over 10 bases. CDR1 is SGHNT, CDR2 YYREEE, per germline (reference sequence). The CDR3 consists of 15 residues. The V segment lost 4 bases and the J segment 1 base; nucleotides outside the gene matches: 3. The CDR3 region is CASSTGLAGTDTQYF. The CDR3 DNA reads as TGTGCCAGCAGCACCGGACTAGCGGGCACAGATACGCAGTATTTT.

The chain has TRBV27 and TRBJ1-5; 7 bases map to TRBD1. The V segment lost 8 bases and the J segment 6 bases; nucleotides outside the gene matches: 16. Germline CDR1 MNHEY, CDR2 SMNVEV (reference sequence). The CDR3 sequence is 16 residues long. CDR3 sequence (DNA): TGTGCCAGCGGTCACGATACGCCCGCAGGGGGTCAGCCCCAGCATTTT. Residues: CASGHDTPAGGQPQHF.

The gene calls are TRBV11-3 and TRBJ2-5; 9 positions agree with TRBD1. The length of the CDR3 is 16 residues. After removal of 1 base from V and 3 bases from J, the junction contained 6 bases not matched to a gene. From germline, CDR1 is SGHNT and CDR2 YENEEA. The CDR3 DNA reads TGTGCCAGCAGCTTAGGACGCCGGGACAGGGAAGAGACCCAGTACTTC. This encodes CASSLGRRDREETQYF.

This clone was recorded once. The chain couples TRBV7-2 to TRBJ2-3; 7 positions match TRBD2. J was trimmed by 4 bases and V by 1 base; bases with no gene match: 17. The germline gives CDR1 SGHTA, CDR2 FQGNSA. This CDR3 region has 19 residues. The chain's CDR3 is CASSLGLRVMGGKSDTQYF. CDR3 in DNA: TGTGCCAGCAGCTTAGGCCTCAGGGTGATGGGGGGGAAGTCAGATACGCAGTATTTT.

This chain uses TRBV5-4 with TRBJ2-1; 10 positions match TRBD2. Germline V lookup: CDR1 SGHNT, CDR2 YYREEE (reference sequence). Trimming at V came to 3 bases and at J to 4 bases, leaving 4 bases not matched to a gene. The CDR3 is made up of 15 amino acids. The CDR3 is CASSSGLAAYNEQFF. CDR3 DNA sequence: TGTGCCAGCAGCTCCGGACTAGCGGCTTACAATGAGCAGTTCTTC.

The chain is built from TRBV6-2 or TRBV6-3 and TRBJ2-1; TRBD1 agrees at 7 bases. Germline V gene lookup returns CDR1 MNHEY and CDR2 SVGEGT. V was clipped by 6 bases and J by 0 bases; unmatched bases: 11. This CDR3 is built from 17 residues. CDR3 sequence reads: CASSLVRKGASYNEQFF. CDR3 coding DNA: TGTGCCAGCAGCCTGGTAAGGAAGGGGGCCTCCTACAATGAGCAGTTCTTC.

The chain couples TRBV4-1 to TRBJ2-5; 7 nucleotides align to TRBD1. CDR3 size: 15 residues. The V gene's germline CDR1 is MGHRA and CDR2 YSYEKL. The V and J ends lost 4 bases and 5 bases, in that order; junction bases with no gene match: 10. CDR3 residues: CASSLVGGRLETQYF. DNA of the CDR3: TGCGCCAGCAGCCTTGTAGGGGGCAGGCTGGAGACCCAGTACTTC.

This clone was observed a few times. Here the CDR3 reads CASSLEVNTEAFF. DNA of the CDR3: TGTGCCAGCAGTTTGGAGGTGAACACTGAAGCTTTCTTT. The chain is built from TRBV6-5 and TRBJ1-1, with D unclear. This CDR3 contains 13 residues. Per the germline V gene, CDR1 is MNHEY and CDR2 is SVGAGI. V gave up 4 bases and J gave up 0 bases, with 6 bases separating them.